This record concerns one T cell receptor beta chain sequence. Its antigen remains unidentified. This CDR3 comprises 15 residues. CDR1 is SGHNT, CDR2 YENEEA, per germline. The V and J ends lost 4 bases and 1 base respectively, with 13 bases between them. Antigen-specific CD4+ T cell clonotypes were called by their expansion after viral peptide-pool culture in ViraFEST. Scientists isolated CD4+ T cells after a roughly nine-day culture period ended. None of the vaccinated had previously contracted SARS-CoV-2, and their nucleocapsid antibodies tested negative. With approximately 9.8 ug/ml peptides and roughly 9.3 IU/ml IL-2, around 2.1 million PBMC per well were cultured. Half-medium replacement with IL-2 medium occurred on days 3 and 7. The data belong to a study of vaccination effects on CD4 cells after COVID-19. Sequencing was performed with immunoSEQ multiplex PCR; in TCRdb, only in-frame clones are kept and a portion is missing. The table records around 71,000 clones, approximately 70% of them present only once.

Notes on the study in general: In vaccinees who were healthy, merely 1 out of 255 vaccine-induced clones cross-reacted with common cold coronaviruses.

The source of this sequence is a human donor who received a COVID-19 vaccine. The V and J genes are TRBV11-3 and TRBJ1-1; tentative D call: TRBD1 (5 bases). Sequences were derived from CD4+ T cells from PBMCs cultured with HCoV-OC43 spike peptides, sampled before COVID-19 vaccination. The subset is: HCoV-OC43 spike overlapping peptide pool stimulation. DNA for the CDR3: TGTGCCAGCAGCTCAGACGGGGCGCAGAACACTGAAGCTTTCTTT. Its translation: CASSSDGAQNTEAFF.